The 11 T cell receptor beta chains in this list originate from one sample, sequenced in a study of identical twins. TCRdb fed the 5' RACE reads into MiXCR, producing one record per CDR3 protein. The table shows about 890,000 distinct CDR3 sequences, with 9% to 15% occurring only once. The same sample was also used in a study of yellow fever vaccine responses in identical twins.

The sequencing input was PBMCs. These receptors all stem from a woman aged 18-29 years in good health.

This clonotype came up many times. V and J are TRBV20-1 and TRBJ1-2; unclear D gene. V lost 6 bases to trimming and J lost 4 bases, with 21 bases between them. CDR3 size: 15 residues. Germline CDR1 reads DFQATT; CDR2 reads SNEGSKA (reference sequence). Written as DNA, the CDR3 is TGCAGTGCCCCCACCAGGAATGAAAAGGGCTATGGCTACACCTTC. Amino acid sequence: CSAPTRNEKGYGYTF.

The J gene is TRBJ2-1, the V gene TRBV5-1; D call uncertain. The V end was cut by 0 bases, the J end by 0 bases, with 13 bases between. Germline V lookup: CDR1 SGHRS, CDR2 YFSETQ. The CDR3 covers 17 residues. CDR3 sequence (DNA): TGCGCCAGCAGCTTGGCCAAGCTGGCCAGCTCCTACAATGAGCAGTTCTTC. It encodes CASSLAKLASSYNEQFF.

The chain has TRBV27 and TRBJ1-1, with 8 bases matching TRBD1. The germline CDR1 and CDR2 sequences are MNHEY and SMNVEV (reference sequence). V lost 7 bases and J lost 9; bases outside the gene matches: 10. CDR3 size: 13 residues. The CDR3 nucleotides are TGTGCCAGCATGCGTCAGGGGGCTAATAAAGCTTTCTTT. This translates into CASMRQGANKAFF.

The rearrangement joins TRBV6-1 to TRBJ2-2, with D hard to call. Looked up from germline, CDR1 is MNHNS and CDR2 is SASEGT. The germline V and J ends were trimmed by 6 bases and 3 bases, with 5 bases remaining between them. This CDR3 has 12 amino acids. Here the CDR3 reads CASRGYTGELFF. CDR3 coding DNA: TGTGCCAGCAGGGGGTACACCGGGGAGCTGTTTTTT.

This clonotype was observed a handful of times. The chain has TRBV9 and TRBJ1-2, with 8 nucleotides matching TRBD1. CDR1 and CDR2 (germline): SGDLS, YYNGEE. V lost 4 bases to trimming and J lost 3 bases; unmatched junction nucleotides: 8. The CDR3 extends over 15 amino acids. The CDR3 region has the DNA TGTGCCAGCAGCCAGTCGAGGGGACAGGACTATGGCTACACCTTC. This encodes CASSQSRGQDYGYTF.

This chain joins TRBV29-1 and TRBJ1-1; 8 bases match TRBD1. V lost 5 bases to trimming and J lost 1 base; unmatched junction nucleotides: 3. The CDR3 contains 13 residues. Germline loops: CDR1 SQVTM, CDR2 ANQGSEA. The CDR3 protein is CSVRTGTNTEAFF. CDR3 in DNA: TGCAGCGTTCGGACAGGGACGAACACTGAAGCTTTCTTT.

The rearrangement uses TRBV2 and TRBJ2-7; 10 bases map to TRBD1. Germline CDR1 SNHLY, CDR2 FYNNEI. The CDR3 runs 13 residues. Germline trimming cut 7 bases from V and 4 bases from J; bases unmatched to any gene: 4. The CDR3 coding sequence is TGTGCCAGCATAGACAGGGGGCCGTACGAGCAGTACTTC. Its translation: CASIDRGPYEQYF.

This clonotype was seen only a few times. The chain couples TRBV7-9 to TRBJ2-7, with no clear D. CDR3 length equals 12 residues. The germline V and J ends were trimmed by 8 bases and 0 bases, with 8 bases remaining between them. The germline CDR1 and CDR2 sequences are SEHNR and FQNEAQ (reference sequence). The DNA for the CDR3 is TGTGCCAGCGGGTCCAACTCCTACGAGCAGTACTTC. Its protein product is CASGSNSYEQYF.

This clonotype has more than one count but fewer than ten. The genes are TRBV6-1 and TRBJ2-7; 10 bases match TRBD1. This CDR3 has 15 amino acids. Unmatched junction bases numbered 8, after V lost 6 bases and J lost 3 bases. Per germline, CDR1 MNHNS and CDR2 SASEGT. CDR3 nucleotide sequence: TGTGCCAGCAGCCCCGCGGACAGGGGGGTCTACGAGCAGTACGTC. Its protein is CASSPADRGVYEQYV.

The sample holds a few counts of this clonotype. The chain joins TRBV20-1 to TRBJ1-1, with D possibly TRBD1 on 6 matching bases. Per germline, CDR1 DFQATT and CDR2 SNEGSKA (reference sequence). V gave up 6 bases and J gave up 0 bases, with 14 bases separating them. The CDR3 length is 14 residues. The CDR3 DNA sequence: TGCAGTGCCACAGGGATAGGAATGAACACTGAAGCTTTCTTT. Its protein product is CSATGIGMNTEAFF.

This clonotype has just a few counts. The chain joins TRBV7-9 to TRBJ2-7; D is uncertain. V was trimmed by 6 bases and J by 5 bases, leaving 11 bases between them. Germline loops: CDR1 SEHNR, CDR2 FQNEAQ (reference sequence). The CDR3 is 12 amino acids. CDR3 in DNA: TGTGCCAGCAGTGGAGTGCGTAACGAGCAGTACGTC. Encoded protein: CASSGVRNEQYV.